The clone carrying this T cell receptor (beta chain) was seen only once. The target antigen is unknown. These data belong to a study of blood T cells in healthy people across ages. Study observations and caveats: Getting older went along with TCR beta diversity per million T cells dropping roughly linearly. Long-lived and aged donors differed, with more naive CD4+ cells and higher diversity in the long-lived. Total diversity from one million sequenced T cells was likely underestimated.

With a J-beta primer mix and a sample-barcoded 5' primer, a second PCR ran roughly 6 to 12 cycles. One entry per CDR3 protein, called by TCRdb with MiXCR from the 5' RACE reads. The sample includes 600,000 to 800,000 distinct CDR3 sequences, roughly 20% seen only once; the top ten take roughly 3.6%. V trimming: 5 bases; J trimming: 2 bases; junction bases outside the gene matches: 4. The CDR3 spans 14 residues. Germline values: CDR1 DFQATT, CDR2 SNEGSKA (reference sequence). Every participating donor contributed about 10 milliliters of peripheral blood through a draw. This sequence joins TRBV20-1 and TRBJ2-4; 9 bases fit TRBD2. Sequencing was performed on blood. This receptor was identified in a man between 65 and 80 years old in good health. The DNA for the CDR3 is TGCAGTGCTTATACTAGCGGGTCCAAAAACATTCAGTACTTC. It yields the protein CSAYTSGSKNIQYF.